The rows below give T cell receptor beta chains drawn from one sample of a study of T cells in localized non-small cell lung cancer. TCRdb keeps only in-frame clones here, not all; method: immunoSEQ multiplex PCR. The sample contains around 96,000 clones, approximately 90% of which appear only once. Sequencing was performed on PBMCs, taken before any cancer treatment. The receptors were gathered from a woman aged 35-75 years with stage II squamous cell lung carcinoma. Both conserved end residues are part of each CDR3. The order of the fields is V gene, J gene, clone size, D gene, CDR3 protein, CDR3 DNA. The D gene is left open where the match is weak. Where a row states a size, it is once, few, many or the class of an expanded clone; other rows omit it.

V: TRBV6-5
J: TRBJ1-1
size: .
D: .
CDR3: CASSYRTHRRTEAFF
DNA: TGTGCCAGCAGTTACCGGACACACCGGAGGACTGAAGCTTTCTTT

V: TRBV4-2
J: TRBJ1-5
size: .
D: .
CDR3: CASSLRGNQPQHF
DNA: TGTGCCAGCAGCCTGAGGGGCAATCAGCCCCAGCATTTT

V: TRBV10-3
J: TRBJ2-7
size: once
D: TRBD1
CDR3: CAISRDPGGLPYEQYF
DNA: TGTGCCATCAGCAGAGACCCAGGGGGCTTGCCCTACGAGCAGTACTTC

V: TRBV27
J: TRBJ1-6
size: once
D: TRBD1
CDR3: CASSLPGQGESPLHF
DNA: TGTGCCAGCAGTTTACCCGGACAGGGGGAGTCACCCCTCCACTTT

V: TRBV5-4
J: TRBJ2-5
size: .
D: TRBD2
CDR3: CASSLERGGETQYF
DNA: TGTGCCAGCAGCTTGGAGCGGGGCGGGGAGACCCAGTACTTC

V: TRBV6-6
J: TRBJ1-5
size: .
D: .
CDR3: CASSYSRADSNQPQHF
DNA: TGTGCCAGCAGTTACTCGAGGGCGGATAGCAATCAGCCCCAGCATTTT

V: TRBV5-1
J: TRBJ2-1
size: .
D: .
CDR3: CASSGGLADNNEQFF
DNA: TGCGCCAGCAGTGGGGGGCTAGCGGATAACAATGAGCAGTTCTTC

V: TRBV6-1
J: TRBJ2-1
size: once
D: .
CDR3: CASIGGDNEQFF
DNA: TGTGCCAGCATCGGGGGAGACAATGAGCAGTTCTTC

V: TRBV27
J: TRBJ1-2
size: .
D: TRBD1
CDR3: CASSLSGTAYGYTF
DNA: TGTGCCAGCAGTTTATCCGGGACAGCGTATGGCTACACCTTC

V: TRBV2
J: TRBJ2-3
size: .
D: .
CDR3: CASSGGTPLPDTQYF
DNA: TGTGCCAGCAGTGGGGGGACGCCTCTACCTGATACGCAGTATTTT

V: TRBV6-5
J: TRBJ1-3
size: .
D: .
CDR3: CASSYRAPSGNTIYF
DNA: TGTGCCAGCAGTTACCGGGCCCCCTCTGGAAACACCATATATTTT

V: TRBV29-1
J: TRBJ2-2
size: few
D: .
CDR3: CSVVGYANTGELFF
DNA: TGCAGCGTTGTGGGGTATGCCAACACCGGGGAGCTGTTTTTT

V: TRBV11-2
J: TRBJ1-2
size: once
D: .
CDR3: CASSLVPASNYGYTF
DNA: TGTGCCAGCAGCTTAGTTCCAGCTTCTAACTATGGCTACACCTTC

V: TRBV6-5
J: TRBJ1-1
size: .
D: .
CDR3: CASSFETTTEAFF
DNA: TGTGCCAGCAGTTTTGAGACTACCACTGAAGCTTTCTTT

V: TRBV7-6
J: TRBJ2-3
size: .
D: TRBD2
CDR3: CASSLEASGSTDTQYF
DNA: TGTGCCAGCAGCTTAGAAGCTAGCGGGAGCACAGATACGCAGTATTTT

V: TRBV6-5
J: TRBJ1-3
size: .
D: .
CDR3: CASSYGREGNTIYF
DNA: TGTGCCAGCAGTTACGGCAGGGAAGGAAACACCATATATTTT

V: TRBV5-1
J: TRBJ2-3
size: once
D: TRBD1
CDR3: CASSRRWDRGRTDTQYF
DNA: TGCGCCAGCAGCCGGCGGTGGGACAGGGGCAGGACAGATACGCAGTATTTT

V: TRBV6-5
J: TRBJ2-7
size: .
D: TRBD2
CDR3: CASSGLAGSEQYF
DNA: TGTGCCAGCAGTGGACTAGCGGGAAGTGAGCAGTACTTC

V: TRBV2
J: TRBJ2-1
size: .
D: .
CDR3: CASSEGQFNEQFF
DNA: TGTGCCAGCAGTGAAGGGCAGTTCAATGAGCAGTTCTTC

V: TRBV7-9
J: TRBJ1-2
size: .
D: .
CDR3: CASSQADEGGYGYTF
DNA: TGTGCCAGCAGCCAAGCCGATGAGGGAGGCTATGGCTACACCTTC

V: TRBV5-1
J: TRBJ1-3
size: .
D: TRBD1
CDR3: CASSSGQGRRNTIYF
DNA: TGCGCCAGCAGTTCGGGACAGGGTCGGAGAAACACCATATATTTT

V: TRBV29-1
J: TRBJ2-5
size: .
D: .
CDR3: CSVGQETQYF
DNA: TGCAGCGTTGGCCAAGAGACCCAGTACTTC

V: TRBV2
J: TRBJ1-4
size: .
D: .
CDR3: CASSAIPSEKLFF
DNA: TGTGCCAGCTCGGCCATACCAAGTGAAAAACTGTTTTTT

V: TRBV9
J: TRBJ2-3
size: .
D: .
CDR3: CASSVGGGDTQYF
DNA: TGTGCCAGCAGCGTAGGGGGCGGGGATACGCAGTATTTT

V: TRBV2
J: TRBJ1-5
size: .
D: .
CDR3: CASSPGRWDPNQPQHF
DNA: TGTGCCAGCAGTCCGGGGAGATGGGACCCTAATCAGCCCCAGCATTTT

V: TRBV28
J: TRBJ1-1
size: .
D: .
CDR3: CASSLIGRTETEAFF
DNA: TGTGCCAGCAGTTTGATTGGGCGCACGGAGACTGAAGCTTTCTTT

V: TRBV19
J: TRBJ1-5
size: once
D: .
CDR3: CASRVFKGHQPQHF
DNA: TGTGCCAGTAGAGTATTTAAGGGCCACCAGCCCCAGCATTTT

V: TRBV27
J: TRBJ1-5
size: .
D: .
CDR3: CASKTLKGKGNQPQHF
DNA: TGTGCCAGCAAGACGTTGAAGGGGAAGGGCAATCAGCCCCAGCATTTT